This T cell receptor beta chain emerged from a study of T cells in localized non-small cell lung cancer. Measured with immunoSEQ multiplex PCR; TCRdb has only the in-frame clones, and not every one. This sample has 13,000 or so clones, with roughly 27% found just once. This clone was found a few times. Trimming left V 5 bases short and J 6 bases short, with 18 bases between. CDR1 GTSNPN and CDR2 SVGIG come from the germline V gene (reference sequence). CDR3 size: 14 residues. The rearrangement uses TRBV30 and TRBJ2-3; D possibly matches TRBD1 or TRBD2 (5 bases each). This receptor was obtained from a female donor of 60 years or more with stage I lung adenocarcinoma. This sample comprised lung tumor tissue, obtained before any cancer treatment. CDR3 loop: CAWLHRDRSDTQYF. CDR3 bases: TGTGCCTGGTTACACCGGGACCGCAGCGATACGCAGTATTTT.